The clone carrying this TCR beta chain has only a few counts. Its matching antigen is unknown. Data came from immunoSEQ multiplex PCR; TCRdb stores just in-frame clones and leaves some out. The table lists roughly 100,000 clones, roughly 75% of them singletons. The CDR3 contains 16 residues. V lost 5 bases to trimming and J lost 8 bases; unmatched junction nucleotides: 14. Per germline, CDR1 LGHNA and CDR2 YNFKEQ. The data were obtained in a study of Ad26.COV2.S vaccination and SARS-CoV-2 variants. Regarding the study as a whole: Spike-specific TCR breadth in vaccine recipients exceeded that seen in placebo recipients. The TCR-based breadth and depth measures might underestimate overall T cell responses.

This chain links TRBV4-2 with TRBJ2-1; TRBD2 aligns across 8 bases. The sample was peripheral blood, taken after recovery from COVID-19. The sequence was collected from a human donor who had recovered from COVID-19. The CDR3 loop is CASSAKKTGGPHEQFF. The DNA of the CDR3 is TGTGCCAGCAGCGCCAAGAAAACGGGGGGGCCGCATGAGCAGTTCTTC.